These T cell receptor beta chains were read from a single sample in a study of blood T cell repertoires in COVID-19. Some clones are missing from TCRdb's copy, which holds only in-frame ones; the method was immunoSEQ multiplex PCR. This sample has 130,000 to 150,000 clones; 84% occur once, and the top ten carry about a tenth. Sequenced: peripheral blood. The receptors come from a man between 60 and 75 years old with active or convalescent COVID-19. CDR3s include the opening cysteine and the closing phenylalanine or tryptophan. D genes are given only for firm matches. Size is stated for part of the rows, as once, few or many counts, or as a class when the clone is expanded.

TRBJ1-5 | TRBV4-3 | TRBD1 | - | TGCGCCAGCAGCCAAGATTGGGGACAGGGAAAAGGCAATCAGCCCCAGCATTTT | CASSQDWGQGKGNQPQHF
TRBJ1-2 | TRBV7-2 | TRBD1 | - | TGTGCCAGCAGCTCATCGCTAGGGACAGGGGCGGATGGCTACACCTTC | CASSSSLGTGADGYTF
TRBJ1-5 | TRBV4-1 | - | - | TGCGCCAGCAGCCAAGTCGGGGTTAATCAGCCCCAGCATTTT | CASSQVGVNQPQHF
TRBJ2-1 | TRBV5-4 | TRBD1 | - | TGTGCCAGCAGGTCGGACAGGTACAATGAGCAGTTCTTC | CASRSDRYNEQFF
TRBJ2-1 | TRBV11-2 | TRBD2 | - | TGTGCCAGCAGCTTAGATCACGCTAGCGGGGCCAGCACCTACAATGAGCAGTTCTTC | CASSLDHASGASTYNEQFF
TRBJ2-3 | TRBV7-7 | - | few | TGTGCCAGCAGCCTATCTTTGAACCTAGGAGATACGCAGTATTTT | CASSLSLNLGDTQYF
TRBJ1-6 | TRBV9 | - | - | TGTGCCAGCAGCGTAGCTGATTGGGGGGATTCACCCCTCCACTTT | CASSVADWGDSPLHF
TRBJ1-3 | TRBV6-5 | - | - | TGTGCCAGCACCGAGGACTGGAGCTCTGGAAACACCATATATTTT | CASTEDWSSGNTIYF
TRBJ2-1 | TRBV7-2 | TRBD1 | - | TGTGCCAGCAGTTCGGACAGGGGGCGCACGTTCTTC | CASSSDRGRTFF
TRBJ1-1 | TRBV19 | - | once | TGTGCCAGTAGTATAGTCTCGGTGCGCACTGAAGCTTTCTTT | CASSIVSVRTEAFF
TRBJ2-2 | TRBV24-1 | - | - | TGTGCCACCAGCCCCGGCCTCGGGGTGGCCGGGGAGCTGTTTTTT | CATSPGLGVAGELFF
TRBJ2-3 | TRBV7-2 | - | - | TGTGCCAGCAGCTTAGGTCCCCCGGGGTACGATACGCAGTATTTT | CASSLGPPGYDTQYF
TRBJ1-5 | TRBV19 | - | - | TGTGCCAGTAGTATCCAGGGGCTGGGTGATCAGCCCCAGCATTTT | CASSIQGLGDQPQHF
TRBJ1-2 | TRBV15 | - | - | TGTGCCACCAGCACCAGAAATGACAGGAACTATGGCTACACCTTC | CATSTRNDRNYGYTF
TRBJ2-2 | TRBV5-1 | - | - | TGCGCCAGCAGCTTTACAGGGAACCCGAACACCGGGGAGCTGTTTTTT | CASSFTGNPNTGELFF
TRBJ2-1 | TRBV11-3 | TRBD1 | - | TGTGCCAGCAGCTCAGACAGGGGGTTAAACAATGAGCAGTTCTTC | CASSSDRGLNNEQFF
TRBJ1-5 | TRBV19 | TRBD1 | - | TGTGCCAGTAAGGGAGCGGGACAGGGCAATCAGCCCCAGCATTTT | CASKGAGQGNQPQHF
TRBJ2-5 | TRBV4-1 | TRBD2 | - | TGCGCCAGCAGCCAAGATGGGAATAGCGGGAGGGCCTTCCAAGAGACCCAGTACTTC | CASSQDGNSGRAFQETQYF
TRBJ1-6 | TRBV4-3 | - | once | TGCGCCAGCAGCCAAGAACAGGGTTTGAGCTCCTATAATTCACCCCTCCACTTT | CASSQEQGLSSYNSPLHF
TRBJ2-5 | TRBV18 | - | - | TGTGCCAGCTCACCACCGAGTTTACGAGAGACCCAGTACTTC | CASSPPSLRETQYF
TRBJ2-1 | TRBV9 | TRBD2 | - | TGTGCCAGCGGAGGACTAGCTTATAATGAGCAGTTCTTC | CASGGLAYNEQFF
TRBJ1-4 | TRBV12-3/TRBV12-4 | - | few | TGTGCCAGCAGTTTGGGGCGGTGGGAAAAACTGTTTTTT | CASSLGRWEKLFF
TRBJ1-2 | TRBV27 | - | - | TGTGCCAGCAGTTTATCGGCAGGGGTGGTGGACTATGGCTACACCTTC | CASSLSAGVVDYGYTF
TRBJ1-2 | TRBV6-5 | - | - | TGTGCCAGCAGTAACGGGGGGGCGGGTAACTATGGCTACACCTTC | CASSNGGAGNYGYTF
TRBJ2-7 | TRBV12-3/TRBV12-4 | - | - | TGTGCCAGCACTCAAAACAGGGCCAACGAACAGTACTTC | CASTQNRANEQYF
TRBJ2-2 | TRBV2 | TRBD1 | - | TGTGCCAGCAGTGGACAGGGTTTGGAGCTGTTTTTT | CASSGQGLELFF
TRBJ1-2 | TRBV12-3/TRBV12-4 | TRBD1 | - | TGTGCCAGCGGGCCTCCAGGGGGCTATGGCTACACCTTC | CASGPPGGYGYTF
TRBJ2-2 | TRBV18 | - | - | TGTGCCAGCTCACCACCTAGTCTTGCCGGGGAGCTGTTTTTT | CASSPPSLAGELFF
TRBJ2-1 | TRBV6-1 | - | - | TGTGCCAGCAGTGAACGACGGGAAGCAGCCATCTCCTACAATGAGCAGTTCTTC | CASSERREAAISYNEQFF
TRBJ2-1 | TRBV27 | - | - | TGTGCCAGCAGTTTAACAGGGAAAGCCAATGAGCAGTTCTTC | CASSLTGKANEQFF
TRBJ2-1 | TRBV28 | - | - | TGTGCCAGCAGTTTATCCGGGAACTCCTACAATGAGCAGTTCTTC | CASSLSGNSYNEQFF
TRBJ2-3 | TRBV12-5 | TRBD1 | - | TGTGCTAGTGGCAAGGGGGCGATGGGGGTGTCGCGCACAGATACGCAGTATTTT | CASGKGAMGVSRTDTQYF
TRBJ1-1 | TRBV5-1 | - | - | TGCGCCAGCAGCTTATCAGGGGACATGAACACTGAAGCTTTCTTT | CASSLSGDMNTEAFF
TRBJ1-1 | TRBV19 | - | - | TGTGCCAGTAGTATAGATAGTCTGGGCCCGAACACTGAAGCTTTCTTT | CASSIDSLGPNTEAFF
TRBJ2-5 | TRBV27 | TRBD2 | - | TGTGCCAGCACCTCCCGCTTGGTTTCTGCGGGGGATACCCAGTACTTC | CASTSRLVSAGDTQYF
TRBJ1-1 | TRBV5-4 | - | - | TGTGCCAGCAGCTCAAATACTGAAGCTTTCTTT | CASSSNTEAFF
TRBJ2-1 | TRBV6-5 | - | - | TGTGCCAGCAGTTACAGGACAGGGAGGGAATACAATGAGCAGTTCTTC | CASSYRTGREYNEQFF
TRBJ1-2 | TRBV18 | - | - | TGTGCCAGCTCACCAAGTTTGGAGGAGGGAATAACCTTC | CASSPSLEEGITF
TRBJ1-2 | TRBV6-5 | TRBD1 | - | TGTGCCAGCAGTTACTACCCCGCCACAGGGGGCTATGGCTACACCTTC | CASSYYPATGGYGYTF
TRBJ1-1 | TRBV7-8 | - | - | TGTGCCAGCAGCCGCATCGGGGACCGGGAGGAGGCTTTCTTT | CASSRIGDREEAFF
TRBJ1-4 | TRBV7-6 | - | - | TGTGCCAGCAGCTTACTCCCCTCGTCTGCAACTAATGAAAAACTGTTTTTT | CASSLLPSSATNEKLFF
TRBJ1-2 | TRBV18 | - | - | TGTGCCAGCCCACCCAGGGAAGGAGCTAACTATGGCTACACCTTC | CASPPREGANYGYTF
TRBJ2-5 | TRBV6-2/TRBV6-3 | TRBD2 | - | TGTGCCAGCAGTTCGGTGCGGGAGAACGAAGAGACCCAGTACTTC | CASSSVRENEETQYF
TRBJ2-7 | TRBV6-1 | - | - | TGTGCCAGCAGTGAAGACAGGGTCGGAGTATACGAGCAGTACTTC | CASSEDRVGVYEQYF
TRBJ1-4 | TRBV11-2 | TRBD1 | - | TGTGCCAGCAGCTTGACAGGGGCGGTCGAAAAACTGTTTTTT | CASSLTGAVEKLFF
TRBJ2-2 | TRBV7-2 | TRBD1 | - | TGTGCCAGCAGCGTAGTACAGGGACAGGTCGGGGAGCTGTTTTTT | CASSVVQGQVGELFF
TRBJ1-5 | TRBV15 | TRBD1 | - | TGTGCCACCAGCAGAGACCCTGTGGGACAGGGGCGAAATCAGCCCCAGCATTTT | CATSRDPVGQGRNQPQHF